These 15 T cell receptor beta chains came from one sample sequenced in a study of blood T cell repertoires in COVID-19. Libraries were prepared by immunoSEQ multiplex PCR; TCRdb keeps only in-frame clonotypes and omits some of them. The table includes roughly 170,000 clones, over 70% detected once. The sequencing sample was made of PBMCs or T cells enriched from blood (not recorded which). Receptors were obtained from a woman between 50 and 59 years old in a cohort exposed to, infected with or recovered from COVID-19 (not recorded which).

This chain connects TRBV29-1 to TRBJ2-7, with 10 positions matching TRBD2. Unmatched junction bases numbered 4, after V lost 2 bases and J lost 0 bases. Germline values: CDR1 SQVTM, CDR2 ANQGSEA. The CDR3 sequence is 15 residues long. CDR3 sequence: CSVEKAGGSSYEQYF. As DNA, the CDR3 is TGCAGCGTTGAAAAAGCGGGAGGGAGCTCCTACGAGCAGTACTTC.

CDR3 DNA sequence: TGTGCCAGCAGCTTAGACGGCGGGGGGGCTGATGAGCAGTACTTC. Protein sequence: CASSLDGGGADEQYF. This chain links TRBV11-2 with TRBJ2-7; 9 bases map to TRBD2. Germline V gene sequence: CDR1 SGHAT, CDR2 FQNNGV. CDR3 length equals 15 residues. V lost 0 bases and J lost 7; bases outside the gene matches: 7.

The chain combines TRBV7-6 with TRBJ2-5; D gene ambiguous. The CDR3 covers 13 residues. Trimming took 3 bases from V and 5 from J, leaving 10 bases between them. Germline assignment: CDR1 SGHVS and CDR2 FNYEAQ. CDR3 coding DNA: TGTGCCAGCAGCTTTCCCGGTCGGGAGACCCAGTACTTC. Its protein product is CASSFPGRETQYF.

The rearrangement links TRBV6-5 to TRBJ1-4; TRBD1 is a possible D gene (5 bases). Trimming stripped 6 bases from V and 8 bases from J, with 16 bases between. CDR3 length: 14 residues. Germline lookup yields CDR1 MNHEY and CDR2 SVGAGI. In DNA form, the CDR3 reads TGTGCCAGCAGCCTTGACAGAGACCAAGAAAAACTGTTTTTT. This translates into CASSLDRDQEKLFF.

The rearrangement links TRBV11-2 to TRBJ2-5; 7 positions match TRBD1. This CDR3 spans 14 amino acids. Germline trimming cut 4 bases from V and 5 bases from J; bases unmatched to any gene: 7. Germline assignment: CDR1 SGHAT and CDR2 FQNNGV. This chain's CDR3 is CASSSKDRAETQYF. In DNA form, the CDR3 reads TGTGCCAGCAGCTCAAAAGACAGGGCCGAGACCCAGTACTTC.

About this clone itself: This same CDR3 is encoded by further DNA sequences in the sample. The gene calls are TRBV5-4 and TRBJ2-1; 13 bases line up with TRBD2. CDR1 and CDR2 (germline): SGHNT, YYREEE (reference sequence). V shed 4 bases, J shed 4 bases, and the junction held 2 bases outside the gene matches. The CDR3 runs to 15 residues. DNA of the CDR3: TGTGCCAGCAGCCCGGGACTAGCGGGGTACAATGAGCAGTTCTTC. Translation gives CASSPGLAGYNEQFF.

The V and J genes are TRBV5-4 and TRBJ2-1; 11 bases are a match to TRBD2. Germline V lookup: CDR1 SGHNT, CDR2 YYREEE (reference sequence). Unmatched junction bases numbered 3, after V lost 0 bases and J lost 7 bases. The CDR3 extends over 15 amino acids. The CDR3 bases are TGTGCCAGCAGCTTGGGACTAGCGGGGTCAAATGAGCAGTTCTTC. Translated: CASSLGLAGSNEQFF. Full variable domain (rest looked up from reference TRBV5-4 and TRBJ2-1): ETGVTQSPTHLIKTRGQQVTLRCSSQSGHNTVSWYQQALGQGPQFIFQYYREEENGRGNFPPRFSGLQFPNYSSELNVNALELDDSALYLCASSLGLAGSNEQFFGPGTRLTVL.

The CDR3 here is CASSFDRGETQYF. The DNA of the CDR3 is TGTGCCAGCAGCTTCGACAGGGGAGAGACCCAGTACTTC. This sequence joins TRBV13 and TRBJ2-5; 8 bases align to TRBD1. The J segment lost 4 bases and the V segment lost 3 bases, leaving 1 base of the junction unmatched. The germline V gene encodes CDR1 PRHDT and CDR2 FYEKMQ (reference sequence). The CDR3 has 13 amino acids.

This clone was recorded many times. The V call is TRBV9, the J call TRBJ2-1; D possibly corresponds to TRBD1 (5 bases). Germline CDR1 and CDR2: SGDLS and YYNGEE. The V gene lost 4 bases and the J gene lost 6 bases, with 17 bases spanning the gap. The CDR3 is 15 amino acids. Written as DNA, the CDR3 is TGTGCCAGCAGCCCACAAGGGGTATTGGGCAATGAGCAGTTCTTC. Translating gives CASSPQGVLGNEQFF.

The chain recombines TRBV5-6 with TRBJ2-7; 7 bases map to TRBD2. Germline CDR1 is SGHDT and CDR2 is YYEEEE. V lost 0 bases to trimming and J lost 5 bases; unmatched junction nucleotides: 5. The CDR3 is 14 amino acids. In DNA form, the CDR3 reads TGTGCCAGCAGCTTGGGGGCGGGGGAGAACGAGCAGTACTTC. Translating it yields CASSLGAGENEQYF.

V is TRBV2 and J is TRBJ1-1, with D hard to call. The ends were cut back, 7 bases at V and 4 bases at J, with 19 bases in the middle. The germline V gene encodes CDR1 SNHLY and CDR2 FYNNEI. The CDR3 consists of 15 residues. The CDR3 here is CASTTEGWEGTEAFF. CDR3 coding DNA: TGTGCCAGCACTACTGAGGGTTGGGAAGGCACTGAAGCTTTCTTT.

The V gene is TRBV3-1 (or the pseudogene TRBV3-2), the J gene TRBJ2-5, with D perhaps TRBD2 (6 bases). CDR1 LGHDT and CDR2 YNNKEL come from the germline V gene (reference sequence). The CDR3 totals 14 residues. V dropped 9 bases and J dropped 1 base, with 15 bases sitting between them. The CDR3 DNA reads as TGTGCCAGTCACGGGACTTCTCTCCAAGAGACCCAGTACTTC. It is translated as CASHGTSLQETQYF.

V is TRBV27 and J is TRBJ1-5; 7 bases are a match to TRBD1. Losses at the gene ends were 6 bases for V and 3 bases for J; bases not matched to a gene: 11. CDR3 length: 16 residues. Germline loops: CDR1 MNHEY, CDR2 SMNVEV (reference sequence). The CDR3 sequence: CASSRINRGNNQPQHF. The CDR3 DNA reads as TGTGCCAGCAGCCGAATTAACAGGGGAAACAATCAGCCCCAGCATTTT.

The V and J genes are TRBV28 and TRBJ1-2; 7 positions agree with TRBD1. The CDR3 loop spans 15 amino acids. CDR1 is MDHEN and CDR2 is SYDVKM in the germline V gene. The V and J ends lost 3 bases and 2 bases, in that order; junction bases with no gene match: 6. The DNA for the CDR3 is TGTGCCAGCAGTTTCCCCGCAGGGGGGAACTATGGCTACACCTTC. This encodes CASSFPAGGNYGYTF.

The count of this clone is one. This chain links TRBV4-1 with TRBJ1-3, with D unclear. Germline CDR1 is MGHRA and CDR2 is YSYEKL. V gave up 1 base and J gave up 0 bases, with 13 bases separating them. The length of the CDR3 is 17 residues. CDR3 residues: CASSQGSTVSSGNTIYF. For the CDR3, the DNA is TGCGCCAGCAGCCAAGGCTCAACAGTGAGCTCTGGAAACACCATATATTTT.